One sample yielded the 24 T cell receptor beta chains listed below, sequenced in a study of T-cell memory formation after mild COVID-19 (TCRdb year 2021). The method was 5' RACE. For sequencing, an Illumina NovaSeq 6000 was employed. TCRdb cleaned the public reads at Q25 with fastp, built clones with MiXCR and kept in-frame beta chains. Under each unique CDR3 protein, matching rows form one entry showing the most common genes and DNA. Present in this sample are about 130,000 distinct CDR3 sequences, more than 15% of which were seen just once. In total, the top ten clones hold around 4.8% of the sample. The sample taken for sequencing was PBMCs or a T cell subset sorted from them (not recorded which). The receptors derive from a man between 18 and 29 years old who had mild COVID-19 (a few samples of this study predate the infection). The sample titles of this study are shuffled in the database, so cell type and time point are left out; the donor was told from shared clones.

The chain is built from TRBV20-1 and TRBJ1-6, with TRBD1 identical over 9 bases. The V segment lost 1 base and the J segment 5 bases; nucleotides outside the gene matches: 3. CDR1 DFQATT and CDR2 SNEGSKA come from the germline V gene (reference sequence). The CDR3 is made up of 15 amino acids. In DNA, the CDR3 is TGCAGTGCTAGAGCACAGGGGGCCGATAATTCACCCCTCCACTTT. Its translation: CSARAQGADNSPLHF.

This sequence joins TRBV5-6 and TRBJ2-1; no reliable D call. The CDR3 has 15 residues. Germline-derived CDR1 and CDR2 are SGHDT and YYEEEE. Trimming pared 0 bases from V and 5 bases from J, leaving 12 bases between. CDR3 sequence: CASSLVGPMDNEQFF. DNA for the CDR3: TGTGCCAGCAGCTTGGTTGGTCCGATGGACAATGAGCAGTTCTTC.

The rearrangement joins TRBV5-1 to TRBJ2-7, with TRBD2 as a possible D gene (5 bases). There are 15 residues in the CDR3. From germline, CDR1 is SGHRS and CDR2 YFSETQ. The V gene lost 4 bases and the J gene lost 3 bases, with 17 bases spanning the gap. The CDR3 nucleotides are TGCGCCAGCAGCCGAGGAGTCACGGGGAACTACGAGCAGTACTTC. This encodes CASSRGVTGNYEQYF. The full variable domain, rest sourced from reference TRBV5-1 and TRBJ2-7, is KAGVTQTPRYLIKTRGQQVTLSCSPISGHRSVSWYQQTPGQGLQFLFEYFSETQRNKGNFPGRFSGRQFSNSRSEMNVSTLELGDSALYLCASSRGVTGNYEQYFGPGTRLTVT.

The rearrangement joins TRBV5-1 to TRBJ2-2; D assignment may be TRBD1 or TRBD2 (6 bases each). The CDR3 extends over 15 amino acids. Germline V gene lookup returns CDR1 SGHRS and CDR2 YFSETQ. The V and J ends lost 1 base and 3 bases respectively, with 10 bases between them. In DNA, the CDR3 is TGCGCCAGCAGCTTGATCGGGGGCGACACCGGGGAGCTGTTTTTT. This translates into CASSLIGGDTGELFF.

V is TRBV21-1 and J is TRBJ2-7; TRBD1 is the table's D call and was not checked against the DNA. TRBV21-1 is a recognized pseudogene. The CDR3 has 15 residues. The CDR3 is CASSIKTGARFEQYF. The CDR3 DNA sequence: TGTGCCAGCAGCATCAAGACAGGGGCGCGGTTCGAGCAGTACTTC.

This clonotype was picked up a small number of times. This chain connects TRBV2 to TRBJ1-1; the D is unclear. V was trimmed by 4 bases and J by 1 base, leaving 7 bases between them. CDR3 length: 13 amino acids. The germline V gene encodes CDR1 SNHLY and CDR2 FYNNEI. CDR3 DNA: TGTGCCAGCAGTGCCCAGCAGAACACTGAAGCTTTCTTT. Translation gives CASSAQQNTEAFF.

This clonotype was seen a few times. V and J are TRBV6-5 and TRBJ2-5; D could derive from TRBD1 or TRBD2 (5 bases each). Trimming left V 3 bases short and J 4 bases short, with 12 bases between. The CDR3 runs to 14 residues. Per germline, CDR1 MNHEY and CDR2 SVGAGI. The CDR3 DNA is TGTGCCAGCAGTTATCGGGACCAGGGAGAGACCCAGTACTTC. Protein sequence: CASSYRDQGETQYF.

The chain couples TRBV18 to TRBJ1-1; D gene uncertain. The length of the CDR3 is 13 residues. V lost 1 base and J 8 bases, leaving 11 bases between the germline ends. Germline V CDR1 and CDR2: KGHSH, LQKENI. CDR3 protein: CASSPQAGREAFF. The CDR3 DNA reads TGTGCCAGCTCACCACAGGCAGGTAGAGAAGCTTTCTTT.

CDR3 sequence (DNA): TGTGCCAGCAGCGTAGCTACGGGGGGCTGGTGGGAGACCCAGTACTTC. Protein sequence: CASSVATGGWWETQYF. The chain couples TRBV9 to TRBJ2-5, with a tentative D call TRBD2 (7 bases). Looked up from germline, CDR1 is SGDLS and CDR2 is YYNGEE. CDR3 size: 16 residues. V was pared by 0 bases and J by 5 bases, with 17 bases between.

The rearrangement links TRBV6-2 or TRBV6-3 to TRBJ1-5; 7 nucleotides line up with TRBD1. This CDR3 has 15 amino acids. CDR1 is MNHEY, CDR2 SVGEGT, per germline. Germline trimming cut 2 bases from V and 5 bases from J; bases unmatched to any gene: 6. CDR3: CASSYRATGHQPQHF. The CDR3 DNA reads as TGTGCCAGCAGTTACCGAGCGACAGGGCATCAGCCCCAGCATTTT.

V and J are TRBV11-2 and TRBJ2-7; D uncertain. The ends were cut back, 8 bases at V and 0 bases at J, with 11 bases in the middle. The CDR3 length is 13 residues. Germline V gives CDR1 SGHAT, CDR2 FQNNGV. CDR3 sequence reads: CASAWRSSYEQYF. The CDR3 DNA is TGTGCCAGCGCCTGGAGAAGCTCCTACGAGCAGTACTTC. Based on the CDR3 plus reference TRBV11-2 and TRBJ2-7, the full variable domain is EAGVAQSPRYKIIEKRQSVAFWCNPISGHATLYWYQQILGQGPKLLIQFQNNGVVDDSQLPKDRFSAERLKGVDSTLKIQPAKLEDSAVYLCASAWRSSYEQYFGPGTRLTVT.

This chain joins TRBV24-1 and TRBJ2-1; D might be TRBD1 (7 bases). The CDR3 totals 16 residues. Germline V gene data show CDR1 as KGHDR and CDR2 as SFDVKD. Trimming took off 1 base at V and 4 bases at J, with 13 bases between the two ends. Here the CDR3 reads CATSDFGGTAYNEQFF. The CDR3 bases are TGTGCCACCAGTGATTTCGGCGGGACAGCATACAATGAGCAGTTCTTC.

The V call is TRBV7-2, the J call TRBJ1-2, with 9 bases aligning to TRBD1. The CDR3 is made up of 16 amino acids. Germline values: CDR1 SGHTA, CDR2 FQGNSA. V shed 5 bases and J 6 bases; nucleotides not matched to a gene: 13. DNA of the CDR3: TGTGCCAGCAGCCTGGGGGACAGGGCGAAACTTCATGGCTACACCTTC. Amino acid sequence: CASSLGDRAKLHGYTF.

This clonotype was seen once. The V gene is TRBV29-1, the J gene TRBJ1-4; D is uncertain. CDR1 and CDR2 from the germline V gene are SQVTM and ANQGSEA. V lost 3 bases to trimming and J lost 8 bases, with 13 bases between them. This CDR3 comprises 13 residues. DNA of the CDR3: TGCAGCGTTGATGACGGATTAAGGGAAAAACTGTTTTTT. Its translation is CSVDDGLREKLFF.

This clonotype was observed a few times. The gene calls are TRBV7-2 and TRBJ2-3, with D possibly TRBD1 on 6 matching bases. CDR3 length: 15 amino acids. Germline loops: CDR1 SGHTA, CDR2 FQGNSA. With 4 bases removed from V and 4 bases from J, the gap between germline ends came to 15 bases. CDR3 nucleotides: TGTGCCAGCAGCTCCGGGACAATTAGGTCAGATACGCAGTATTTT. It codes for CASSSGTIRSDTQYF.

This clonotype was counted at least ten times. The V call is TRBV27, the J call TRBJ2-3; no firm D call. CDR3 length: 13 amino acids. V was trimmed by 5 bases and J by 6 bases, leaving 12 bases between them. CDR1 MNHEY and CDR2 SMNVEV come from the germline V gene (reference sequence). DNA of the CDR3: TGTGCCAGCAGTCCCGCTAACTCCGATACGCAGTATTTT. Encoded protein: CASSPANSDTQYF.

Sample share makes this clonotype medium-sized. The chain uses TRBV20-1 and TRBJ2-1, with 10 nucleotides matching TRBD2. The germline gives CDR1 DFQATT, CDR2 SNEGSKA (reference sequence). V gave up 0 bases and J gave up 6 bases; unmatched junction bases: 5. The CDR3 is 15 residues long. In DNA, the CDR3 is TGCAGTGCTAGAGATCAGAGCGGGGGGGCCAATGAGCAGTTCTTC. Its protein product is CSARDQSGGANEQFF.

This clonotype was seen at least ten times. The chain is built from TRBV7-2 and TRBJ1-1; D gene uncertain. V was pared by 5 bases and J by 4 bases, with 8 bases between. CDR3 length: 12 residues. Looked up from germline, CDR1 is SGHTA and CDR2 is FQGNSA. The CDR3 loop is CASSTYSTEAFF. As DNA, the CDR3 is TGTGCCAGCAGCACTTATAGCACTGAAGCTTTCTTT.

This rearrangement joins TRBV6-6 to TRBJ2-7; D not certain. V dropped 7 bases and J dropped 2 bases, with 18 bases sitting between them. This CDR3 comprises 15 residues. Germline V gene sequence: CDR1 MNHNY, CDR2 SVGAGI (reference sequence). CDR3 DNA sequence: TGTGCCAGCACCTGGACCCAGCCCAAGGCCTACGAGCAGTACTTC. Amino acids: CASTWTQPKAYEQYF.

This clonotype was counted a few times. V and J are TRBV6-5 and TRBJ2-3; D might be TRBD1 (7 bases). In germline, CDR1 is MNHEY, CDR2 SVGAGI. The CDR3 is made up of 13 amino acids. The ends were cut back, 2 bases at V and 5 bases at J, with 8 bases in the middle. CDR3 coding DNA: TGTGCCAGCAGTTACCAGGGGGGAGATACGCAGTATTTT. It encodes CASSYQGGDTQYF.

This chain joins TRBV5-6 and TRBJ1-1; no clear D. With 4 bases removed from V and 5 bases from J, the gap between germline ends came to 12 bases. Germline V gene data show CDR1 as SGHDT and CDR2 as YYEEEE. The CDR3 is made up of 13 amino acids. The CDR3 spells CASSAPRRTEAFF. CDR3 sequence (DNA): TGTGCCAGCAGCGCGCCCAGGAGGACTGAAGCTTTCTTT. The full variable domain, its missing parts supplied by reference TRBV5-6 and TRBJ1-1, is DAGVTQSPTHLIKTRGQQVTLRCSPKSGHDTVSWYQQALGQGPQFIFQYYEEEERQRGNFPDRFSGHQFPNYSSELNVNALLLGDSALYLCASSAPRRTEAFFGQGTRLTVV.

Many counts were recorded for this clonotype. The gene calls are TRBV7-6 and TRBJ2-2, with D possibly matching TRBD1 (6 bases). The V end was cut by 5 bases, the J end by 7 bases, with 14 bases between. The CDR3 sequence is 14 residues long. Looked up from germline, CDR1 is SGHVS and CDR2 is FNYEAQ. CDR3 coding DNA: TGTGCCAGCAGCCGAGTCCAGGGGTACGGGGAGCTGTTTTTT. Translated: CASSRVQGYGELFF.

This clonotype occurred many times. This chain links TRBV5-1 with TRBJ2-7, with no clear D. The CDR3 consists of 13 residues. Trimming cost V 0 bases and J 7 bases, with 11 bases left between them. Germline lookup yields CDR1 SGHRS and CDR2 YFSETQ. The CDR3 loop reads CASSLDRDGEQYV. The CDR3, as DNA: TGCGCCAGCAGCTTGGATCGAGACGGAGAGCAGTACGTC.

The chain has TRBV2 and TRBJ2-1; D ambiguous. CDR3 length equals 13 residues. Germline V lookup: CDR1 SNHLY, CDR2 FYNNEI. Trimming cost V 7 bases and J 10 bases, with 17 bases left between them. In nucleotides, the CDR3 is TGTGCCAGCACGGGCCGTACTATGGGGGAGCAGTTCTTC. Amino acids: CASTGRTMGEQFF.